This T cell receptor beta chain is from a study of immune cell composition in non-small cell lung cancer. CDR3 length: 14 amino acids. Germline assignment: CDR1 SEHNR and CDR2 FQNEAQ (reference sequence). Trimming cost V 4 bases and J 7 bases, with 13 bases left between them. Clones were sequenced by immunoSEQ multiplex PCR, and TCRdb holds only the in-frame ones, with some missing. The sample gives around 1,200 clones, around 72% of which show up once; roughly 15% is in the top ten. DNA was extracted from unsorted cell suspensions stored frozen. The chain is built from TRBV7-9 and TRBJ1-4; D gene unclear. The TCR originated in a human donor with non-small cell lung cancer. Input material: lung tumor tissue. The CDR3 DNA is TGTGCCAGCAGCTACTCAGAGGCCGGTGAAAAACTGTTTTTT. Protein product: CASSYSEAGEKLFF.